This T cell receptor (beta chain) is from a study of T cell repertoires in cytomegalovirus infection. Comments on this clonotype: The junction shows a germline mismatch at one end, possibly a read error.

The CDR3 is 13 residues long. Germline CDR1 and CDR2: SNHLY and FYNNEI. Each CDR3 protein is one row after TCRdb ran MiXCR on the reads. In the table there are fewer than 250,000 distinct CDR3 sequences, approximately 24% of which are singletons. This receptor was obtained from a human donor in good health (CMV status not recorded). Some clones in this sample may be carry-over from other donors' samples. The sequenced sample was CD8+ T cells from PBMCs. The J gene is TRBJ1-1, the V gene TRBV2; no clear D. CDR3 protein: CAISPFMNTEAFF. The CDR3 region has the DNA TGTGCCATCAGTCCTTTCATGAACACTGAAGCTTTCTTT.